The 15 T cell receptor beta chains given below trace back to one sample, sequenced in a study of blood T cell repertoires in COVID-19. Libraries were prepared by immunoSEQ multiplex PCR; TCRdb keeps only in-frame clonotypes and omits some of them. The table lists approximately 230,000 clones, just under 85% of them singletons. What was sequenced was PBMCs or T cells enriched from blood (not recorded which). These receptor sequences come from a man aged 40-55 years who had recovered from COVID-19.

The CDR3 coding sequence is TGTGCCAGCAGCTCCAGGGGCCGAGCAACTAATGAAAAACTGTTTTTT. It specifies CASSSRGRATNEKLFF. This rearrangement joins TRBV7-8 to TRBJ1-4; a weak D match, TRBD1 (6 bases). V was trimmed by 4 bases and J by 0 bases, leaving 12 bases between them. This CDR3 is 16 amino acids long. Germline CDR1 reads SGHVS; CDR2 reads FQNEAQ.

The chain combines TRBV5-4 with TRBJ2-1; 8 bases fit TRBD2. Trimming at V came to 5 bases and at J to 5 bases, leaving 12 bases not matched to a gene. Germline assignment: CDR1 SGHNT and CDR2 YYREEE (reference sequence). This CDR3 has 16 amino acids. The CDR3, as DNA: TGTGCCAGCAGGCCTGGCGGGGGGCTGTCGGACAATGAGCAGTTCTTC. Its translation is CASRPGGGLSDNEQFF.

A single count supports this clone. The chain couples TRBV3-1 (or the pseudogene TRBV3-2) to TRBJ1-1, with D maybe TRBD1 (5 bases). The V end was cut by 4 bases, the J end by 4 bases, with 13 bases between. This CDR3 has 14 residues. From germline, CDR1 is LGHDT and CDR2 YNNKEL (reference sequence). CDR3 sequence: CASSRSAGPTEAFF. CDR3 coding DNA: TGTGCCAGCAGCCGGTCCGCGGGGCCCACTGAAGCTTTCTTT.

The chain has TRBV29-1 and TRBJ2-3; unclear D gene. The germline gives CDR1 SQVTM, CDR2 ANQGSEA. With 4 bases removed from V and 6 bases from J, the gap between germline ends came to 8 bases. This CDR3 comprises 11 residues. Here the CDR3 DNA reads TGCAGCGTTGCCCCCGGGGATACGCAGTATTTT. Its translation: CSVAPGDTQYF.

The chain combines TRBV18 with TRBJ2-3; perhaps TRBD2 as D (5 bases). Germline loops: CDR1 KGHSH, CDR2 LQKENI. Trimming left V 4 bases short and J 0 bases short, with 14 bases between. The CDR3 spans 16 residues. DNA of the CDR3: TGTGCCAGCTCACTATACTTGGACTCTAGCACAGATACGCAGTATTTT. Protein sequence: CASSLYLDSSTDTQYF.

J is TRBJ2-7 and V is TRBV12-3 or TRBV12-4, with a tentative D call TRBD1 (6 bases). V was trimmed by 6 bases and J by 7 bases, leaving 13 bases between them. The CDR3 is 12 residues long. CDR3 nucleotides: TGTGCCAGCAGGCCGGGACAACGGGAGCAGTACTTC. Its protein is CASRPGQREQYF.

The V call is TRBV29-1, the J call TRBJ2-3; D uncertain. Germline V gene lookup returns CDR1 SQVTM and CDR2 ANQGSEA. Deletions cut 4 bases from V and 3 bases from J, with 11 bases between. The CDR3 is 13 residues long. The CDR3 DNA sequence: TGCAGCGTTGGACTGGTGAAGACAGATACGCAGTATTTT. It specifies CSVGLVKTDTQYF.

This rearrangement joins TRBV24-1 to TRBJ2-1, with 7 bases matching TRBD2. Germline V gene lookup returns CDR1 KGHDR and CDR2 SFDVKD. The CDR3 is 17 residues long. J was trimmed by 0 bases and V by 5 bases; bases with no gene match: 9. The CDR3 here is CATSGGLADRSYNEQFF. The CDR3 bases are TGTGCCACCAGTGGAGGTCTAGCGGATCGCTCCTACAATGAGCAGTTCTTC.

This clone appeared once. The chain couples TRBV11-2 to TRBJ1-1; 10 nucleotides match TRBD1. J lost 0 bases, V lost 5 bases, and 6 bases had no gene match. The CDR3 totals 16 residues. The germline CDR1 and CDR2 sequences are SGHAT and FQNNGV. The CDR3 sequence: CASSTGTGVVNTEAFF. For the CDR3, the DNA is TGTGCCAGCAGCACCGGGACAGGGGTAGTGAACACTGAAGCTTTCTTT.

This clone has only one observation. The rearrangement links TRBV18 to TRBJ1-5; D is perhaps TRBD1 (6 bases). CDR1 is KGHSH and CDR2 is LQKENI in the germline V gene. The CDR3 covers 15 residues. The V gene lost 4 bases and the J gene lost 7 bases, with 17 bases spanning the gap. The CDR3 reads CASSQERGRGQPQHF. The CDR3 DNA reads TGTGCCAGCTCACAAGAAAGGGGGAGGGGACAGCCCCAGCATTTT.

The chain employs TRBV7-6 and TRBJ2-4; tentatively, D is TRBD2 (6 bases). Germline CDR1 and CDR2: SGHVS and FNYEAQ. Trimming stripped 4 bases from V and 5 bases from J, with 18 bases between. This CDR3 has 16 amino acids. CDR3 amino acids: CASSSWEGAGQNIQYF. In DNA form, the CDR3 reads TGTGCCAGCAGCTCGTGGGAAGGCGCGGGGCAAAACATTCAGTACTTC.

The CDR3 nucleotides read TGTGCCAGCAGCTTCTCATTAAGATACGGGTCTCATGGCTACACCTTC. Residues: CASSFSLRYGSHGYTF. V and J are TRBV7-9 and TRBJ1-2; D unclear. The V end lost 3 bases, the J end lost 6 bases, and 20 bases lay between the germline ends. The CDR3 loop spans 16 amino acids. Per germline, CDR1 SEHNR and CDR2 FQNEAQ (reference sequence).

V is TRBV30 and J is TRBJ2-1, with TRBD1 identical over 9 bases. Germline trimming cut 2 bases from V and 5 bases from J; bases unmatched to any gene: 4. Germline CDR1 and CDR2: GTSNPN and SVGIG (reference sequence). The CDR3 is 14 amino acids. The CDR3 DNA is TGTGCCTGGAGTTTTGGACAGGGGAACAATGAGCAGTTCTTC. Protein: CAWSFGQGNNEQFF.

The chain recombines TRBV2 with TRBJ1-2; TRBD1 matches 8 bases. CDR1 and CDR2 from the germline V gene are SNHLY and FYNNEI. This CDR3 is built from 15 residues. V was pared by 7 bases and J by 7 bases, with 14 bases of the junction left unmatched. Here the CDR3 DNA reads TGTGCCAGCATCGGACAGGGAGGGCCCGGGGTTGGCTACACCTTC. Its protein is CASIGQGGPGVGYTF.

The chain couples TRBV7-9 to TRBJ2-5; 11 bases are a match to TRBD2. The CDR3 has 16 residues. J was trimmed by 4 bases and V by 5 bases; bases with no gene match: 9. CDR1 and CDR2 from the germline V gene are SEHNR and FQNEAQ (reference sequence). The DNA for the CDR3 is TGTGCCAGCAGCCCCCGGGTAGCGGGGGGGACAGAGACCCAGTACTTC. As protein: CASSPRVAGGTETQYF.